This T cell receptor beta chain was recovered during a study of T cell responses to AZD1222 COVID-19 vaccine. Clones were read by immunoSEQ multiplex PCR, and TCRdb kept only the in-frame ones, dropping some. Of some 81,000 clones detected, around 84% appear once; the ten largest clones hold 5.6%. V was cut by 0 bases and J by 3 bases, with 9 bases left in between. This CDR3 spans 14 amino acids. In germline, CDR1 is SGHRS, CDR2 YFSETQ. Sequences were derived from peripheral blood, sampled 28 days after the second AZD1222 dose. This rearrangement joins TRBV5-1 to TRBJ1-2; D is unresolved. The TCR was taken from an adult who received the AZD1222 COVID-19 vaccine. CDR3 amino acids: CASSLVGQDYGYTF. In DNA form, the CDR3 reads TGCGCCAGCAGCTTGGTGGGTCAGGACTATGGCTACACCTTC.